This TCR beta chain was sequenced for a study of T cell changes during pregnancy in multiple sclerosis (dated by TCRdb to about 2019). At the level of the whole study: In women with multiple sclerosis, the researchers looked at how the T cell repertoire shifted as pregnancy progressed.

About this clone: The antigen it binds to is not known. Per-base quality was not reported, and no clone a single base away is much larger than it.

CDR1 is given as MNHNY and CDR2 as SVGAGI, both from the germline V gene (reference sequence). V is clipped by 6 bases and J by 3 bases, and the sequence between their germline boundaries is 5 bases long. The CDR3 holds 12 amino acids from the cysteine to the phenylalanine. The DNA shown is the 36-base CDR3, in frame from base 1. Library preparation used the immunoSEQ multiplex PCR assay. What TCRdb holds here is the immuneACCESS table cut down to in-frame rearrangements. Part of the clones is not present; checked against another copy, under half of the missing clones reflect an unresolved V gene, and the others are unexplained. For this sample there are about 75,000 clones; 75% to 95% appear just once. The ten largest clonotypes hold less than 0.45% of the sample.

The chain joins TRBV6-6 to TRBJ2-2; no D gene call is confident. Sequences were derived from CD4+ T cells from peripheral blood mononuclear cells, sampled before pregnancy. The clonotype was recovered from a female donor with multiple sclerosis, enrolled in a pregnancy study. The CDR3 region has the sequence CASRAHTGELFF. The nucleotide sequence is given as TGTGCCAGCAGAGCCCACACCGGGGAGCTGTTTTTT.